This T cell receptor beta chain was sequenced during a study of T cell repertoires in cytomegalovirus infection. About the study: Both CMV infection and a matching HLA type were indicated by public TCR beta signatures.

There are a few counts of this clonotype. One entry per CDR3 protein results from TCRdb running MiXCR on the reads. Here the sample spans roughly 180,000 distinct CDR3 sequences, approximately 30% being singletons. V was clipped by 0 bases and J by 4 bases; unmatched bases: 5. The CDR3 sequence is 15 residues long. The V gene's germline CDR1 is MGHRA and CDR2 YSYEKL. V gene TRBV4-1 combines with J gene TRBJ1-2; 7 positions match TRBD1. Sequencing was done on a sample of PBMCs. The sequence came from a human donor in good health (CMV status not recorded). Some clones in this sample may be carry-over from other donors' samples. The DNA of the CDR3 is TGCGCCAGCAGCCAAGAAGGGGGCGAAGGCTATGGCTACACCTTC. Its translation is CASSQEGGEGYGYTF.